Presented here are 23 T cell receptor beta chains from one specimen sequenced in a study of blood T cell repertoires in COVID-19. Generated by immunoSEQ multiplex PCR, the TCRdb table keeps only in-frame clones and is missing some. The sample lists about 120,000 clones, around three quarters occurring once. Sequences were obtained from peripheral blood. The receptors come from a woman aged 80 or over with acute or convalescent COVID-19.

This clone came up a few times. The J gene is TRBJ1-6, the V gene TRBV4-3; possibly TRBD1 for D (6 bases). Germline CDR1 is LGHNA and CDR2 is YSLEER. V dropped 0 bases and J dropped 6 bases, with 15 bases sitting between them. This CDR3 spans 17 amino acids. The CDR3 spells CASSQDTGAGVNSPLHF. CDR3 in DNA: TGCGCCAGCAGCCAAGACACGGGGGCGGGGGTTAATTCACCCCTCCACTTT.

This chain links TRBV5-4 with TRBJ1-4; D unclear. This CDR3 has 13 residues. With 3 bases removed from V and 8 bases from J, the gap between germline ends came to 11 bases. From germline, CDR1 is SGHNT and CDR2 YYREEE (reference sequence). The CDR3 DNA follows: TGTGCCAGCAGCTGGGAGGACGAAGAAAAACTGTTTTTT. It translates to CASSWEDEEKLFF.

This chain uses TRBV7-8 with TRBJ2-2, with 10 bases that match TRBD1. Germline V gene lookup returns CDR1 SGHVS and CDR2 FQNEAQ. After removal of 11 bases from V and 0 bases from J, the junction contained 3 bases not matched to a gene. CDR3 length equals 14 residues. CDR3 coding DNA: TGTGCCGGACAGGGGGAGACGAACACCGGGGAGCTGTTTTTT. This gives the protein CAGQGETNTGELFF.

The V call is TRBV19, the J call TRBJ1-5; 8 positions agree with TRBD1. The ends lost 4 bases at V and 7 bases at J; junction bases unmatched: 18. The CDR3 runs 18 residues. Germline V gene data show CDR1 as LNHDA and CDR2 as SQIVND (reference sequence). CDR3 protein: CASSRSGTGNGLYQPQHF. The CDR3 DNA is TGTGCCAGTAGTAGATCCGGGACAGGTAACGGCTTATACCAGCCCCAGCATTTT.

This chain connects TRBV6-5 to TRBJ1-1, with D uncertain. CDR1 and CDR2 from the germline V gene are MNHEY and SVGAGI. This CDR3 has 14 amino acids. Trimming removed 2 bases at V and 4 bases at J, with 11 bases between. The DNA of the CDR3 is TGTGCCAGCAGTTACAGTATCAGGTTCACTGAAGCTTTCTTT. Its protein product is CASSYSIRFTEAFF.

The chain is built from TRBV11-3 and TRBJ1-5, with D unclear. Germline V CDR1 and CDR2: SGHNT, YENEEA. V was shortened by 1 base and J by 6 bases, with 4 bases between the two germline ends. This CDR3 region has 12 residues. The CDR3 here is CASSLVRQPQHF. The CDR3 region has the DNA TGTGCCAGCAGCTTAGTCCGTCAGCCCCAGCATTTT.

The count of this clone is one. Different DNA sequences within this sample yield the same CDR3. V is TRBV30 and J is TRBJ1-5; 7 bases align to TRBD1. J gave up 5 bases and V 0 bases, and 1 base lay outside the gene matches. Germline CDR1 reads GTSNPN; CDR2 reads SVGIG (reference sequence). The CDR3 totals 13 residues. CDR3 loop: CAWSVQGDQPQHF. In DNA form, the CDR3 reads TGTGCCTGGAGTGTTCAGGGGGATCAGCCCCAGCATTTT.

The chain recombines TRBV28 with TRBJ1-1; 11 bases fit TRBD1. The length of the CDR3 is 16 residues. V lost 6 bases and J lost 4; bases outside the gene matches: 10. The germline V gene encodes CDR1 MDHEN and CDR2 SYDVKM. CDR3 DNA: TGTGCCAGCAGGGACAGGGGGCGCGATCGAAGCACTGAAGCTTTCTTT. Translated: CASRDRGRDRSTEAFF.

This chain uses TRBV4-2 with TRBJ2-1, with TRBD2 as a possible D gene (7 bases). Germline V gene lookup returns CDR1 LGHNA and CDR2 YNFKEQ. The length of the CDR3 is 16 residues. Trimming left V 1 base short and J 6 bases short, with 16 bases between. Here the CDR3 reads CASSQVGEGGSNEQFF. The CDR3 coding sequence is TGTGCCAGCAGCCAAGTGGGGGAGGGGGGAAGCAATGAGCAGTTCTTC.

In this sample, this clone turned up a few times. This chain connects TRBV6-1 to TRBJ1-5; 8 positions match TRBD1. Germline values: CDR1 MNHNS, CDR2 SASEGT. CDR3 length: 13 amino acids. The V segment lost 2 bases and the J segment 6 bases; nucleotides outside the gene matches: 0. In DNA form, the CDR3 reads TGTGCCAGCAGTGAACAGGGGGCTCAGCCCCAGCATTTT. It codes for CASSEQGAQPQHF.

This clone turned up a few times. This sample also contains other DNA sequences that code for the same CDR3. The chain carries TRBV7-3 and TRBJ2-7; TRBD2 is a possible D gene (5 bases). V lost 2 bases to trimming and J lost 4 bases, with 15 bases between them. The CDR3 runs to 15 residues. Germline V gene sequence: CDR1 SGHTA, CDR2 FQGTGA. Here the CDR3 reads CASSLSAGGVYEQYF. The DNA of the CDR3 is TGTGCCAGCAGCTTATCGGCGGGTGGGGTATACGAGCAGTACTTC.

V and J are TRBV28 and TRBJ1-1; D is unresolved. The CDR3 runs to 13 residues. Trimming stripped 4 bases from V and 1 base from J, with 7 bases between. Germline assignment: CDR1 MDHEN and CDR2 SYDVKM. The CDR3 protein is CASSSDKNTEAFF. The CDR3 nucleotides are TGTGCCAGCAGTTCAGACAAGAACACTGAAGCTTTCTTT.

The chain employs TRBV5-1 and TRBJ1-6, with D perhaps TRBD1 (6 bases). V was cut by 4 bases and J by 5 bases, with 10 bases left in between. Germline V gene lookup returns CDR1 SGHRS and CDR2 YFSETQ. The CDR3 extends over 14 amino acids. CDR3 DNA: TGCGCCAGCAGCCCTGGACAGAATAATTCACCCCTCCACTTT. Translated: CASSPGQNNSPLHF.

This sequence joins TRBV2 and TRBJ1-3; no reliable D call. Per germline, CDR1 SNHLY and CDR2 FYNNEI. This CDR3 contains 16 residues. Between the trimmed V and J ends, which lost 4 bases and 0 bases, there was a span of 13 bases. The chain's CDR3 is CASSVEGRRSGNTIYF. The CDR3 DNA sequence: TGTGCCAGCAGTGTTGAGGGCAGGCGCTCTGGAAACACCATATATTTT. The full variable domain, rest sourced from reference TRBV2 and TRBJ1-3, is EPEVTQTPSHQVTQMGQEVILRCVPISNHLYFYWYRQILGQKVEFLVSFYNNEISEKSEIFDDQFSVERPDGSNFTLKIRSTKLEDSAMYFCASSVEGRRSGNTIYFGEGSWLTVV.

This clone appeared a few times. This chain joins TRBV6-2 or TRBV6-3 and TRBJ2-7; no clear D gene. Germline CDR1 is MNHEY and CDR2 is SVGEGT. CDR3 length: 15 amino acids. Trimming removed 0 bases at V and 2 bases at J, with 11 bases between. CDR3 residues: CASSYSIIETYEQYF. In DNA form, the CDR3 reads TGTGCCAGCAGTTACTCGATTATAGAGACCTACGAGCAGTACTTC.

The CDR3 loop is CASSLEGTSGGETQYF. CDR3 bases: TGTGCCAGCAGCTTGGAAGGGACTAGCGGGGGTGAGACCCAGTACTTC. V usage is TRBV5-5 and J usage is TRBJ2-5; 14 nucleotides align to TRBD2. J was trimmed by 5 bases and V by 0 bases; bases with no gene match: 3. The CDR3 covers 16 residues. Germline V CDR1 and CDR2: SGHKS, YYEKEE (reference sequence).

The CDR3: CASSFQQGDTGELFF. CDR3 nucleotide sequence: TGCGCCAGCAGCTTCCAACAGGGTGACACCGGGGAGCTGTTTTTT. The chain employs TRBV5-1 and TRBJ2-2; D perhaps matches TRBD1 (6 bases). The CDR3 spans 15 residues. The germline gives CDR1 SGHRS, CDR2 YFSETQ. Trimming left V 2 bases short and J 3 bases short, with 11 bases between.

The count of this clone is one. CDR3 sequence: CASSFTGVSNEQFF. The CDR3 DNA sequence: TGTGCCAGCAGCTTTACAGGGGTAAGCAATGAGCAGTTCTTC. The rearrangement uses TRBV11-2 and TRBJ2-1; 7 bases map to TRBD1. Germline-derived CDR1 and CDR2 are SGHAT and FQNNGV. V lost 3 bases to trimming and J lost 6 bases; unmatched junction nucleotides: 5. This CDR3 spans 14 amino acids.

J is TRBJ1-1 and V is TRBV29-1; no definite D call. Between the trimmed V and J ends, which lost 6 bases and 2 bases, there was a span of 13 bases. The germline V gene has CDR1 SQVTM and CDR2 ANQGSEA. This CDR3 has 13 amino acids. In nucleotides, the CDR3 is TGCAGCGTCGCTGAAACAGCCAACACTGAAGCTTTCTTT. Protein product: CSVAETANTEAFF.

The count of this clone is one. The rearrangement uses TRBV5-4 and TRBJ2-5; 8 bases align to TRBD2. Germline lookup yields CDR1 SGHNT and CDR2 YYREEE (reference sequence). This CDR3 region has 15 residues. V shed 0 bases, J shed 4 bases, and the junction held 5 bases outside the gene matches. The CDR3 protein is CASSLAGGAPETQYF. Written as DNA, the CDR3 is TGTGCCAGCAGCTTGGCCGGGGGGGCCCCAGAGACCCAGTACTTC.

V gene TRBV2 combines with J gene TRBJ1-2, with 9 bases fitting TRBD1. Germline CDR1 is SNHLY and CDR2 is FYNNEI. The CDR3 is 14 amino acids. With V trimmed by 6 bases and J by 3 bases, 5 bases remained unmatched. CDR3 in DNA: TGTGCCAGCAGCTTGGACAGGGGCTACTATGGCTACACCTTC. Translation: CASSLDRGYYGYTF.

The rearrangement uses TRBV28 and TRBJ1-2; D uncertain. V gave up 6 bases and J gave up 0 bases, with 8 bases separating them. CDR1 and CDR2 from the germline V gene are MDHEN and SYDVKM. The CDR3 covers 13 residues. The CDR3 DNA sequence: TGTGCCAGCAGCCGCGAAGCTAACTATGGCTACACCTTC. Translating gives CASSREANYGYTF.

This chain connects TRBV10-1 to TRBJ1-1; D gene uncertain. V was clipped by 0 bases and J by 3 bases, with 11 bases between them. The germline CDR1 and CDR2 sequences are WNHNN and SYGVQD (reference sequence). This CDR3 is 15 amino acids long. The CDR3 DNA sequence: TGCGCCAGCAGTGAGTCGAGGGTCGGGGACACTGAAGCTTTCTTT. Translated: CASSESRVGDTEAFF.